Listed below are T cell receptor beta chains from one sample, sequenced in a study of blood T cell repertoires in COVID-19. The assay was immunoSEQ multiplex PCR, and TCRdb's table has in-frame clones only and misses some. This sample yields a few hundred thousand clones, of which about 85% are seen a single time; approximately 3.6% belongs to the top ten. Sequenced sample: peripheral blood. These receptors were obtained from a woman between 18 and 29 years old with acute or convalescent COVID-19. Both conserved end residues are part of each CDR3. D genes are given only for firm matches.

v_call d_call cdr3_aa
TRBV20-1 - CSASYYQETQYF
TRBV6-5 - CASSYGQHYTF
TRBV6-1 - CASSEQLNTGELFF
TRBV6-4 TRBD2 CASSETSGGDTGELFF
TRBV6-5 TRBD1 CASKTGVSEQYF
TRBV21-1 - CASSKARASGRRTGELFF
TRBV6-5 TRBD1 CASRPGQGGNNEQFF
TRBV12-3/TRBV12-4 - CASSLNNEQYF
TRBV5-6 TRBD1 CASSPLGQTEQYF
TRBV6-1 - CASSERGRDYGYTF
TRBV5-3 TRBD1 CARHILPRDRNSNQPQHF
TRBV24-1 - CATSPTRDTTEAFF
TRBV9 TRBD1 CASSLRDRDTTDTQYF
TRBV5-5 TRBD1 CASSLEGGSTEKLFF
TRBV6-4 TRBD2 CASRLAGGPNEQFF
TRBV7-3 - CASSLKRGNTEAFF
TRBV30 - CAWSVGSSGNTIYF
TRBV6-5 - CASRTSIAKNIQYF
TRBV27 TRBD1 CASTGTEPYEQYF
TRBV19 TRBD1 CASSTDRNSPLHF
TRBV6-1 - CASSEAILRNSFF
TRBV7-9 TRBD2 CASSLSAGLAFIEQFF
TRBV3-1/TRBV3-2 - CASSPRGEEKLFF
TRBV7-2 - CASTLGGNNYGYTF
TRBV5-1 TRBD1 CASSLTGQGYDEQFF
TRBV30 TRBD1 CAWRAPTGGYGYTF
TRBV13 - CASARDSGKETQYF
TRBV30 TRBD2 CAWKKGLAAGELFF
TRBV19 TRBD1 CASSLDYRGAGYEQYF
TRBV19 - CASNRGAGNTIYF
TRBV19 - CASSMGRDYGYTF
TRBV6-1 - CASSEAVLEQGNYGYTF
TRBV6-5 - CASSYRGVGQPQHF
TRBV10-2 TRBD2 CASWGAGGLFYNEQFF
TRBV30 TRBD1 CAWSGAGGDQPQHF